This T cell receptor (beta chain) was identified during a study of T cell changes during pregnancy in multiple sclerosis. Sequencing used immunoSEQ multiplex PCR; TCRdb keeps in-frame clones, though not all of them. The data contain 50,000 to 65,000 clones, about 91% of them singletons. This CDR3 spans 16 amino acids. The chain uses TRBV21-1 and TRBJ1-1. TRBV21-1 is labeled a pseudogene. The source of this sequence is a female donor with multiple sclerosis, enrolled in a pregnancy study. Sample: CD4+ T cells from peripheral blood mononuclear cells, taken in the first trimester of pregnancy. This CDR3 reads CASSKIGRWMNTEAFF. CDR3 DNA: TGTGCCAGCAGCAAAATAGGGAGGTGGATGAACACTGAAGCTTTCTTT.